The clone carrying this TCR beta chain was observed a single time. These data come from a study of blood T cell repertoires in COVID-19. Study summary: Whether acute or convalescent, the COVID-19 samples came from the United States, Italy and Spain.

Original processing methods: Researchers report that nucleated cell counts were estimated from reference gene primer amplification. Produced via immunoSEQ multiplex PCR; TCRdb's table is partial and in-frame only. V, J and clone size were drawn from that table, and D and trimming were deduced from the DNA. The data contain 95,000 to 150,000 clones, roughly 90% of them singletons. V lost 6 bases, J lost 0 bases, and 2 bases stayed unmatched. From germline, CDR1 is MGHDK and CDR2 SYGVNS. The CDR3 is 14 residues long. The source material was peripheral blood. The TCR comes from a man aged 50 or older with acute or convalescent COVID-19. The chain joins TRBV25-1 to TRBJ2-1, with TRBD2 identical over 7 bases. This CDR3 reads CASRRTSSYNEQFF. CDR3 coding DNA: TGTGCCAGCAGAAGGACTAGCTCCTACAATGAGCAGTTCTTC.